Listed below are T cell receptor beta chains from one sample, sequenced in a study of OX40 agonist ivuxolimab in advanced cancers. Repertoires were generated with immunoSEQ multiplex PCR, while TCRdb's copy carries only in-frame clones and drops some. The table shows roughly 39,000 clones, with over 80% occurring only once. Sequences were derived from CD4+ or CD8+ T cells sorted from blood, sampled in a trial of the OX40 agonist ivuxolimab. These receptors were collected from an adult with an advanced solid tumor such as melanoma, head and neck, liver or kidney cancer. Both conserved end residues are part of each CDR3. The D gene is left open where the match is weak. Size tells how often a clone was seen (once, few, many) or the class of an expanded clone, and some rows leave it out.

once,TRBJ2-1,TRBV27,13,NA,CASSFWTDNEQFF,TGTGCCAGCAGTTTTTGGACTGATAATGAGCAGTTCTTC
NA,TRBJ2-1,TRBV5-1,15,NA,CASSSASDPRPEQFF,TGCGCCAGCAGCTCGGCATCGGACCCGCGCCCTGAGCAGTTCTTC
NA,TRBJ2-1,TRBV11-2,14,NA,CASSLAHPVDEQFF,TGTGCCAGCAGCTTAGCGCACCCCGTCGATGAGCAGTTCTTC
NA,TRBJ2-3,TRBV2,13,NA,CASSEGGEDTQYF,TGTGCCAGCAGTGAAGGAGGCGAAGATACGCAGTATTTT
NA,TRBJ2-4,TRBV29-1,12,NA,CSVGASRGIQYF,TGCAGCGTTGGGGCTTCAAGGGGCATTCAGTACTTC
once,TRBJ1-4,TRBV5-4,12,NA,CASSLVNEKLFF,TGTGCCAGCAGCTTGGTAAATGAAAAACTGTTTTTT
once,TRBJ2-2,TRBV15,17,NA,CATSTRAPGSGTGELFF,TGTGCCACCAGCACCAGGGCCCCCGGTTCGGGCACCGGGGAGCTGTTTTTT
NA,TRBJ2-1,TRBV30,14,NA,CAWSVRPFGNEQFF,TGTGCCTGGAGTGTACGGCCCTTCGGCAATGAGCAGTTCTTC
NA,TRBJ1-4,TRBV6-5,13,NA,CASSWATNEKLFF,TGTGCCAGCAGTTGGGCAACTAATGAAAAACTGTTTTTT
NA,TRBJ2-1,TRBV27,16,TRBD2,CASALHSLAGQNEQFF,TGTGCCAGCGCCCTCCACTCACTAGCGGGTCAAAATGAGCAGTTCTTC
NA,TRBJ1-3,TRBV15,15,NA,CATSRDASSGNTIYF,TGTGCCACCAGCAGAGATGCGAGCTCTGGAAACACCATATATTTT
once,TRBJ2-7,TRBV11-2,16,TRBD2,CASSSPSSGRGYEQYF,TGTGCCAGCAGCAGCCCCTCTAGCGGGAGAGGGTACGAGCAGTACTTC
NA,TRBJ2-3,TRBV28,15,TRBD2,CASTPGLVFPDTQYF,TGTGCCAGCACTCCGGGACTAGTGTTCCCAGATACGCAGTATTTT
once,TRBJ2-1,TRBV2,15,NA,CASSSGTLPGVEQFF,TGTGCCAGCAGCTCCGGGACTCTCCCAGGGGTTGAGCAGTTCTTC
NA,TRBJ2-2,TRBV7-9,15,TRBD1,CASRPPGTDTGELFF,TGTGCCAGCAGACCCCCGGGGACAGACACCGGGGAGCTGTTTTTT
NA,TRBJ2-5,TRBV29-1,10,NA,CSVGGETQYF,TGCAGCGTTGGCGGTGAGACCCAGTACTTC
once,TRBJ2-1,TRBV5-1,15,TRBD1,CASSSRDRGTDEQFF,TGCGCCAGCAGCTCCCGGGACAGGGGGACTGATGAGCAGTTCTTC
once,TRBJ2-1,TRBV6-1,14,NA,CASSEGVASNEQFF,TGTGCCAGCAGTGAAGGGGTAGCGTCCAATGAGCAGTTCTTC
once,TRBJ2-3,TRBV4-2,15,TRBD2,CASSRGAGNTDTQYF,TGTGCCAGCAGCCGGGGAGCGGGAAACACAGATACGCAGTATTTT
NA,TRBJ2-7,TRBV18,13,NA,CASSPRQTYEQYF,TGTGCCAGCTCACCCAGACAGACCTACGAGCAGTACTTC
NA,TRBJ2-1,TRBV27,15,NA,CASSFRPYGGWEQFF,TGTGCCAGCAGTTTCCGCCCGTATGGGGGCTGGGAGCAGTTCTTC
few,TRBJ2-5,TRBV5-1,13,NA,CASPRAEKETQYF,TGCGCCAGCCCACGGGCAGAAAAAGAGACCCAGTACTTC
NA,TRBJ2-2,TRBV19,16,NA,CASSIPSGGNTGELFF,TGTGCCAGTAGTATCCCCAGTGGAGGTAACACCGGGGAGCTGTTTTTT
few,TRBJ1-5,TRBV15,14,NA,CATSRGGGVQPQHF,TGTGCCACCAGCAGAGGCGGGGGGGTTCAGCCCCAGCATTTT
NA,TRBJ2-7,TRBV6-6,12,NA,CASGSVVHEQYF,TGTGCCAGCGGGTCGGTGGTCCACGAGCAGTACTTC
NA,TRBJ2-4,TRBV4-2,13,NA,CASRAEMAGIQYF,TGTGCCAGCAGGGCGGAAATGGCGGGCATTCAGTACTTC
NA,TRBJ1-1,TRBV28,16,TRBD1,CASRPGQGRWSTEAFF,TGTGCCAGCAGGCCGGGACAGGGACGCTGGAGCACTGAAGCTTTCTTT
NA,TRBJ2-3,TRBV7-2,14,NA,CASSPPIVTDTQYF,TGTGCCAGCAGCCCTCCCATAGTCACAGATACGCAGTATTTT
NA,TRBJ1-1,TRBV2,11,NA,CASKGDTEAFF,TGTGCCAGCAAGGGGGACACTGAAGCTTTCTTT
NA,TRBJ2-1,TRBV12-5,16,TRBD1,CASGLVPGQGVNEQFF,TGTGCTAGTGGTTTGGTACCCGGACAGGGTGTGAATGAGCAGTTCTTC
NA,TRBJ2-2,TRBV27,15,NA,CASKPFRANTGELFF,TGTGCCAGCAAACCCTTTCGCGCGAACACCGGGGAGCTGTTTTTT
NA,TRBJ2-3,TRBV4-2,17,TRBD2,CASSQRTSGTSTDTQYF,TGTGCCAGCAGTCAAAGGACTAGCGGGACTAGCACAGATACGCAGTATTTT
NA,TRBJ2-7,TRBV21-1,12,NA,CASSLRQHEQYF,TGTGCCAGCAGCCTACGACAGCACGAGCAGTACTTC
NA,TRBJ2-7,TRBV11-2,16,TRBD1,CASTPARGDRGRRQYF,TGTGCCAGCACCCCCGCCAGGGGGGACAGGGGGCGGCGGCAGTACTTC
NA,TRBJ2-7,TRBV7-3,14,TRBD2,CASSFRAGDHEQYF,TGTGCCAGCAGCTTTCGAGCGGGAGACCACGAGCAGTACTTC
NA,TRBJ2-1,TRBV4-2,13,NA,CASSQDWASRLFF,TGTGCCAGCAGCCAAGATTGGGCTAGCAGGCTGTTCTTC
NA,TRBJ1-2,TRBV19,14,NA,CASSIPGSNYGYTF,TGTGCCAGTAGTATCCCCGGCTCTAACTATGGCTACACCTTC